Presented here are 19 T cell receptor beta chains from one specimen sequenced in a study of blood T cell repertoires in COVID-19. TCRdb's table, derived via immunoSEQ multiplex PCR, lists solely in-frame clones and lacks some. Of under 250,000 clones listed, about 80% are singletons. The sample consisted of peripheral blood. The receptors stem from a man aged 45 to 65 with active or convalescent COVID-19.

CDR3 coding DNA: TGTGCCAGCAGCAATGACAGGGGTCCGAAGTACTTC. Translating gives CASSNDRGPKYF. The chain recombines TRBV5-4 with TRBJ2-7, with 8 bases matching TRBD1. There are 12 residues in the CDR3. V lost 4 bases to trimming and J lost 11 bases; unmatched junction nucleotides: 8. Germline V gene sequence: CDR1 SGHNT, CDR2 YYREEE (reference sequence). Full variable domain (rest looked up from reference TRBV5-4 and TRBJ2-7): ETGVTQSPTHLIKTRGQQVTLRCSSQSGHNTVSWYQQALGQGPQFIFQYYREEENGRGNFPPRFSGLQFPNYSSELNVNALELDDSALYLCASSNDRGPKYFGPGTRLTVT.

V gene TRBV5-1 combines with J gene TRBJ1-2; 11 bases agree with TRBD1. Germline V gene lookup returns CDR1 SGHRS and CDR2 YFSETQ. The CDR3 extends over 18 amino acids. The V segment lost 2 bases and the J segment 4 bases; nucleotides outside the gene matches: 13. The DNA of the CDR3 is TGCGCCAGCAGCTTCGGACAGGGGGCGGCCGCGGACGGCTATGGCTACACCTTC. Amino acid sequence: CASSFGQGAAADGYGYTF.

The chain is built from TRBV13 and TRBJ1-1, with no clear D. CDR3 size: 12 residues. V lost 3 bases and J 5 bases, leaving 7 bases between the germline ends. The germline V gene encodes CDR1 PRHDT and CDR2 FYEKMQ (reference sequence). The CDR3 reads CASSFSRTEAFF. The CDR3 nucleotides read TGTGCCAGCAGCTTTTCTAGGACTGAAGCTTTCTTT.

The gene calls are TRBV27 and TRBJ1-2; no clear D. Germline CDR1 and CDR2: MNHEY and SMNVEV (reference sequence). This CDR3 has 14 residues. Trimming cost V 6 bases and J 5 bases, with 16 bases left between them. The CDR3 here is CASRQRGFGYGYTF. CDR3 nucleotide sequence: TGTGCCAGCAGGCAGCGCGGCTTTGGGTATGGCTACACCTTC.

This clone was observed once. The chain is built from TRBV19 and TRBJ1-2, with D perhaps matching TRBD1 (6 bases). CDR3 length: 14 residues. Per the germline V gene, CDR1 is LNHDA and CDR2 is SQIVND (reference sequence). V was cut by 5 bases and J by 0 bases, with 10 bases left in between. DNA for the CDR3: TGTGCCAGTAGTCCAGGGGTGGCTAACTATGGCTACACCTTC. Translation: CASSPGVANYGYTF.

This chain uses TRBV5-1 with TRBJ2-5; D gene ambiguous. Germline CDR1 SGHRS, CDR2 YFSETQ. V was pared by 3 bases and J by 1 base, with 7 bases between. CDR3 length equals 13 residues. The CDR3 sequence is CASSSTFQETQYF. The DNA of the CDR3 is TGCGCCAGCAGCTCGACTTTCCAAGAGACCCAGTACTTC.

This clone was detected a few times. The CDR3 reads CASSPVERAEAFF. The CDR3 region has the DNA TGTGCCAGCAGCCCGGTCGAGAGGGCTGAAGCTTTCTTT. V is TRBV5-4 and J is TRBJ1-1; no reliable D call. V lost 4 bases, J lost 6 bases, and 13 bases lay in between. The CDR3 contains 13 residues. The V gene's germline CDR1 is SGHNT and CDR2 YYREEE (reference sequence).

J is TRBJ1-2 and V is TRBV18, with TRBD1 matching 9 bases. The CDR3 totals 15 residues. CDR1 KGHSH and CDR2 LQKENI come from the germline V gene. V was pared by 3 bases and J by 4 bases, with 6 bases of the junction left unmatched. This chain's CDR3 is CASSPRQGGVYGYTF. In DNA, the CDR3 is TGTGCCAGCTCACCGAGACAGGGGGGGGTCTATGGCTACACCTTC.

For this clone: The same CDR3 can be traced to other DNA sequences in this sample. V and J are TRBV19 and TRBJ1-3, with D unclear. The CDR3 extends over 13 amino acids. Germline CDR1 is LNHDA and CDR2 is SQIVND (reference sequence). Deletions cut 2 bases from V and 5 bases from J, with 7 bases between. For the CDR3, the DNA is TGTGCCAGTAGTATAAACGGTCGAAACACCATATATTTT. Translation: CASSINGRNTIYF.

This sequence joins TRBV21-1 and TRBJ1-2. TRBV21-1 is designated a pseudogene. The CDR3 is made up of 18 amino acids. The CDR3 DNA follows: TGTGCCAGCAGCAAAGGTCGTGGACAGACAAGCGGGGACTATGGCTACACCTTC. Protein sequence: CASSKGRGQTSGDYGYTF.

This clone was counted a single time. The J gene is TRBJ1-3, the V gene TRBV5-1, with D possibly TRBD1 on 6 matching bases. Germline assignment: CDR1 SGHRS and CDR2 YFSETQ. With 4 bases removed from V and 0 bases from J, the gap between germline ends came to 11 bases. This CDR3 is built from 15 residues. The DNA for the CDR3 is TGCGCCAGCAGCATTGGACAGTCCTCTGGAAACACCATATATTTT. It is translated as CASSIGQSSGNTIYF. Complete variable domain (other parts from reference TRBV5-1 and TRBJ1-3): KAGVTQTPRYLIKTRGQQVTLSCSPISGHRSVSWYQQTPGQGLQFLFEYFSETQRNKGNFPGRFSGRQFSNSRSEMNVSTLELGDSALYLCASSIGQSSGNTIYFGEGSWLTVV.

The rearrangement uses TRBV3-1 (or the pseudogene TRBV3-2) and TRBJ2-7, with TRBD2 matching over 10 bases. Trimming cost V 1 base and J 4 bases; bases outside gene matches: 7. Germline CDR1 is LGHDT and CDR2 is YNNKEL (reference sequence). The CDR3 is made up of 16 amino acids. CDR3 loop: CASSQVPSGGRYEQYF. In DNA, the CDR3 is TGTGCCAGCAGCCAAGTCCCTAGCGGGGGACGGTACGAGCAGTACTTC.

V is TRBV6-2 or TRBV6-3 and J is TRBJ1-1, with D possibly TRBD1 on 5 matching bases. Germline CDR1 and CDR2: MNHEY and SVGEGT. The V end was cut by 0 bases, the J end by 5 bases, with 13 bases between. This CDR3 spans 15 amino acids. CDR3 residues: CASSYSTGGGTEAFF. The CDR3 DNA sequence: TGTGCCAGCAGTTACTCGACGGGGGGTGGGACTGAAGCTTTCTTT.

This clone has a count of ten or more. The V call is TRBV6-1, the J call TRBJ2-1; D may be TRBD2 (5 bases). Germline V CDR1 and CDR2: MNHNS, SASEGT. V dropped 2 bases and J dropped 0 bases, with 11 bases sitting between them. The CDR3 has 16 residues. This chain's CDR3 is CASSELSGSSYNEQFF. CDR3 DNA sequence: TGTGCCAGCAGTGAATTGTCGGGGAGCTCCTACAATGAGCAGTTCTTC.

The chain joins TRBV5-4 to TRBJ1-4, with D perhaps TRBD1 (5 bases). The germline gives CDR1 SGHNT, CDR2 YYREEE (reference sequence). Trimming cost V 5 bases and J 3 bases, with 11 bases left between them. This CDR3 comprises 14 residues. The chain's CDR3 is CASSLTGANEKLFF. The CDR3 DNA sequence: TGTGCCAGCAGTCTGACGGGGGCTAATGAAAAACTGTTTTTT.

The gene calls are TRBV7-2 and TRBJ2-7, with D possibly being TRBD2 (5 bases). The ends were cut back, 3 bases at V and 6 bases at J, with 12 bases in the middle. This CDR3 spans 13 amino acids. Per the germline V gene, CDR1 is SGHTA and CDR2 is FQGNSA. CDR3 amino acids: CASSFPGVSEQYF. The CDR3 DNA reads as TGTGCCAGCAGCTTCCCCGGGGTCAGCGAGCAGTACTTC.

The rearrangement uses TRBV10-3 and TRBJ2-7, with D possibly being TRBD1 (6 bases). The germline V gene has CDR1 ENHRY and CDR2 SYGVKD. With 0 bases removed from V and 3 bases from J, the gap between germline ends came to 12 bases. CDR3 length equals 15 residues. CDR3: CAISESNRVFYEQYF. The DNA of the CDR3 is TGTGCCATCAGTGAGTCTAACAGGGTTTTCTACGAGCAGTACTTC.

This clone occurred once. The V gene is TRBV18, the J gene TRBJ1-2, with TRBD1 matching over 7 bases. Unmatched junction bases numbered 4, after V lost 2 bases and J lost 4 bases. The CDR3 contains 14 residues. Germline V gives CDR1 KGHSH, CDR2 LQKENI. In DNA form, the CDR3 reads TGTGCCAGCTCACCATCCCAGGGGGGCTATGGCTACACCTTC. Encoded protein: CASSPSQGGYGYTF.

The chain's CDR3 is CATSRVSTGGGNTIYF. The CDR3 DNA reads TGTGCCACCAGCAGAGTCAGTACAGGGGGCGGAAACACCATATATTTT. The chain employs TRBV15 and TRBJ1-3; 9 bases map to TRBD1. The trim removed 1 base at V and 4 bases at J, leaving 5 bases unmatched. Germline values: CDR1 LNHNV, CDR2 YYDKDF (reference sequence). This CDR3 contains 16 residues.